A single sample is the source of the 15 T cell receptor beta chains below, sequenced in a study of cytotoxic CD8 clonotypes in ibrutinib-treated CLL. The assay was immunoSEQ multiplex PCR, and TCRdb's table has in-frame clones only and misses some. The repertoire consists of 250,000 to 350,000 clones, with 65% to 85% occurring once and the leading ten covering roughly 5%. Sequencing was performed on PBMCs, taken at disease progression, from a patient treated with ibrutinib. These receptors were taken from a human donor with chronic lymphocytic leukemia.

The V gene is TRBV7-9, the J gene TRBJ2-5; no firm D call. V lost 2 bases and J lost 3, with 22 bases in between. Germline V lookup: CDR1 SEHNR, CDR2 FQNEAQ (reference sequence). This CDR3 has 18 residues. The DNA for the CDR3 is TGTGCCAGCAGCTTAAATTCGCCGGGTGTCGGTGGGGAAGAGACCCAGTACTTC. This translates into CASSLNSPGVGGEETQYF.

The chain joins TRBV28 to TRBJ1-2; no definite D call. The CDR3 consists of 16 residues. V lost 3 bases to trimming and J lost 4 bases, with 18 bases between them. Germline CDR1 is MDHEN and CDR2 is SYDVKM. The CDR3 is CASSFTPGTDFYGYTF. The CDR3 DNA is TGTGCCAGCAGTTTTACCCCGGGCACCGACTTCTATGGCTACACCTTC.

The chain recombines TRBV14 with TRBJ2-1, with TRBD1 matching over 8 bases. V lost 1 base and J lost 6; bases outside the gene matches: 8. Germline V gene data show CDR1 as SGHDN and CDR2 as FVKESK. The CDR3 totals 16 residues. The chain's CDR3 is CASSQADRGLRNEQFF. In nucleotides, the CDR3 is TGTGCCAGCAGCCAAGCCGACAGGGGACTTCGCAATGAGCAGTTCTTC.

This chain links TRBV28 with TRBJ1-2; 9 positions agree with TRBD1. Germline V gives CDR1 MDHEN, CDR2 SYDVKM. CDR3 length: 14 amino acids. The J segment lost 8 bases and the V segment lost 7 bases, leaving 11 bases of the junction unmatched. The CDR3 region is CASKHRGRDGGYTF. CDR3 nucleotides: TGTGCCAGCAAGCACAGGGGGCGCGATGGAGGCTACACCTTC.

A single count supports this clone. This sequence joins TRBV4-1 and TRBJ2-1, with unresolved D. This CDR3 is 13 amino acids long. The ends were cut back, 1 base at V and 4 bases at J, with 5 bases in the middle. Germline CDR1 MGHRA, CDR2 YSYEKL. CDR3 in DNA: TGCGCCAGCAGCCAAGTAGAGTACAATGAGCAGTTCTTC. Its protein product is CASSQVEYNEQFF.

J is TRBJ1-5 and V is TRBV18; weak D call: TRBD1 (5 bases). CDR3 length: 16 residues. The germline gives CDR1 KGHSH, CDR2 LQKENI. Trimming left V 1 base short and J 3 bases short, with 13 bases between. CDR3 residues: CASSPQIGQHNQPQHF. The CDR3 nucleotides read TGTGCCAGCTCACCACAGATCGGACAACACAATCAGCCCCAGCATTTT. The full variable domain, completed using reference TRBV18 and TRBJ1-5, is NAGVMQNPRHLVRRRGQEARLRCSPMKGHSHVYWYRQLPEEGLKFMVYLQKENIIDESGMPKERFSAEFPKEGPSILRIQQVVRGDSAAYFCASSPQIGQHNQPQHFGDGTRLSIL.

V and J are TRBV18 and TRBJ1-3; D uncertain. The CDR3 extends over 15 amino acids. From germline, CDR1 is KGHSH and CDR2 LQKENI. V shed 1 base and J shed 0 bases, with 7 bases lying between them. CDR3 coding DNA: TGTGCCAGCTCACCACAACAGAGCTCTGGAAACACCATATATTTT. Translated: CASSPQQSSGNTIYF.

CDR3 nucleotide sequence: TGTGCCAGCAGTCCAGGGATCGGGGAGCTGTTTTTT. This gives the protein CASSPGIGELFF. This chain links TRBV28 with TRBJ2-2; the D gene is possibly TRBD1 (5 bases). Trimming removed 5 bases at V and 7 bases at J, with 8 bases between. This CDR3 is built from 12 residues. Germline lookup yields CDR1 MDHEN and CDR2 SYDVKM.

This chain joins TRBV11-2 and TRBJ2-5, with D possibly TRBD2 on 6 matching bases. The CDR3 consists of 15 residues. CDR1 is SGHAT and CDR2 is FQNNGV in the germline V gene. V lost 1 base to trimming and J lost 2 bases, with 11 bases between them. The CDR3 protein is CASSLVAGLQETQYF. The CDR3 bases are TGTGCCAGCAGCTTAGTGGCGGGATTACAAGAGACCCAGTACTTC.

This clone occurred a few times. The genes are TRBV10-2 and TRBJ2-7; the D is unclear. Between the trimmed V and J ends, which lost 7 bases and 3 bases, there was a span of 10 bases. The CDR3 is made up of 12 amino acids. CDR1 and CDR2 from the germline V gene are WSHSY and SAAADI. CDR3 loop: CASTKGSYEQYF. The CDR3 DNA reads as TGCGCCAGCACCAAAGGCAGCTACGAGCAGTACTTC.

The chain employs TRBV6-1 and TRBJ2-7; D gene ambiguous. The CDR3 loop spans 14 amino acids. The V end lost 3 bases, the J end lost 1 base, and 10 bases lay between the germline ends. Germline assignment: CDR1 MNHNS and CDR2 SASEGT. The CDR3 here is CASSEQTASYEQYF. As DNA, the CDR3 is TGTGCCAGCAGTGAGCAAACAGCTTCCTACGAGCAGTACTTC.

The J gene is TRBJ2-5, the V gene TRBV5-1, with 7 bases identical to TRBD1. V lost 2 bases to trimming and J lost 2 bases; unmatched junction nucleotides: 3. In germline, CDR1 is SGHRS, CDR2 YFSETQ. The CDR3 consists of 14 residues. CDR3 sequence (DNA): TGCGCCAGCAGCTTTTCGGGACAGCAAGAGACCCAGTACTTC. Translated, it gives CASSFSGQQETQYF. Supplemented by reference TRBV5-1 and TRBJ2-5, the full variable domain reads KAGVTQTPRYLIKTRGQQVTLSCSPISGHRSVSWYQQTPGQGLQFLFEYFSETQRNKGNFPGRFSGRQFSNSRSEMNVSTLELGDSALYLCASSFSGQQETQYFGPGTRLLVL.

The chain has TRBV5-1 and TRBJ2-3; no clear D gene. The CDR3 covers 13 residues. V gave up 0 bases and J gave up 6 bases, with 8 bases separating them. Germline V CDR1 and CDR2: SGHRS, YFSETQ. As DNA, the CDR3 is TGCGCCAGCAGCTTGGAGGGTTTGGATACGCAGTATTTT. Protein sequence: CASSLEGLDTQYF.

V and J are TRBV5-1 and TRBJ2-5; no reliable D call. V was cut by 2 bases and J by 5 bases, with 7 bases left in between. Germline CDR1 is SGHRS and CDR2 is YFSETQ. The CDR3 spans 12 residues. The CDR3 sequence is CASSLGLETQYF. For the CDR3, the DNA is TGCGCCAGCAGCTTAGGGCTCGAGACCCAGTACTTC.

J is TRBJ1-6 and V is TRBV4-1; D is ambiguous. V shed 4 bases and J shed 7 bases, with 17 bases lying between them. Germline values: CDR1 MGHRA, CDR2 YSYEKL. The length of the CDR3 is 16 residues. The DNA for the CDR3 is TGCGCCAGCAGCCCCCTTGGACGGTCCCCGAATTCACCCCTCCACTTT. Its translation is CASSPLGRSPNSPLHF.